Listed here is a single TCR beta chain. Antigen specificity is unknown. A multiplex PCR was run with 60 Vbeta primers and 13 Jbeta primers. Using immunoSEQ multiplex PCR, the repertoire was profiled, and TCRdb retains in-frame clones only, with some absent. Of just over 150,000 clones listed, approximately 72% are singletons. Each of the donors was a healthy bone marrow donor. This record belongs to a study of cytomegalovirus exposure and HLA in healthy donors. Study outcomes and limitations: Relative to the approximately 700-donor mean, N-insertions were reportedly fewer in an Asian-associated ancestry cluster in a later analysis. Presence/absence analyses assumed roughly uniform sequencing depth across donors.

The CDR3 sequence is 15 residues long. Germline V gene lookup returns CDR1 LNHDA and CDR2 SQIVND (reference sequence). J was trimmed by 3 bases and V by 4 bases; bases with no gene match: 4. The V and J genes are TRBV19 and TRBJ2-1; 9 nucleotides match TRBD2. This clonotype originated in a female donor in good health and CMV-seronegative. Sequencing was carried out using PBMCs. The DNA of the CDR3 is TGTGCCAGTAGTACTAGCGGGACAGTCTACAATGAGCAGTTCTTC. This translates into CASSTSGTVYNEQFF.